Shown below are 30 T cell receptor beta chains from a single sample sequenced in a study of blood T cell repertoires in COVID-19. Data came from immunoSEQ multiplex PCR; TCRdb stores just in-frame clones and leaves some out. The table shows more than 95,000 clones, with over 80% occurring only once. Sequenced material: peripheral blood. The receptors were gathered from an elderly man with acute or convalescent COVID-19.

This clone was detected once. V usage is TRBV5-1 and J usage is TRBJ2-2; weak D call: TRBD2 (6 bases). The CDR3 length is 13 residues. V was cut by 7 bases and J by 5 bases, with 12 bases left in between. Germline V gene sequence: CDR1 SGHRS, CDR2 YFSETQ. The CDR3 coding sequence is TGCGCCAGCTCGGGAGAAGGAACCGGGGAGCTGTTTTTT. Protein product: CASSGEGTGELFF.

With respect to this clone: One end of the junction varies from germline; a read error may be responsible. This chain connects TRBV7-7 to TRBJ2-7, with TRBD2 as a possible D gene (7 bases). The length of the CDR3 is 14 residues. Germline V gene sequence: CDR1 SSHAT, CDR2 FNYEAQ (reference sequence). The CDR3 coding sequence is TGTGCTAGCAGCGCCCTTGTGGGGGGGCAAGAGCAGTACTTC. Its protein product is CASSALVGGQEQYF.

This chain connects TRBV6-5 to TRBJ2-7, with TRBD1 identical over 7 bases. The CDR3 contains 14 residues. Trimming cost V 2 bases and J 2 bases; bases outside gene matches: 3. Germline V CDR1 and CDR2: MNHEY, SVGAGI. The CDR3 DNA follows: TGTGCCAGCAGTTACCGACAGGGTCCCTACGAGCAGTACTTC. Its translation is CASSYRQGPYEQYF.

This clone was found a few times. CDR3 sequence (DNA): TGTGCCAGCTCAGTACTCTCAACGAACTCTGGAAACACCATATATTTT. This gives the protein CASSVLSTNSGNTIYF. The V and J genes are TRBV18 and TRBJ1-3; D remains ambiguous. This CDR3 region has 16 residues. Germline V gene data show CDR1 as KGHSH and CDR2 as LQKENI. Trimming took 5 bases from V and 0 from J, leaving 14 bases between them.

The chain has TRBV28 and TRBJ2-7; D is uncertain. The CDR3 consists of 12 residues. From germline, CDR1 is MDHEN and CDR2 SYDVKM. With 3 bases removed from V and 3 bases from J, the gap between germline ends came to 6 bases. The CDR3 loop is CASSFPNYEQYF. In nucleotides, the CDR3 is TGTGCCAGCAGTTTCCCAAACTACGAGCAGTACTTC.

The chain joins TRBV6-2 or TRBV6-3 to TRBJ2-5; 9 bases are a match to TRBD2. The CDR3 extends over 14 amino acids. V lost 2 bases, J lost 2 bases, and 0 bases stayed unmatched. In germline, CDR1 is MNHEY, CDR2 SVGEGT. The CDR3 is CASSYSGGQETQYF. For the CDR3, the DNA is TGTGCCAGCAGTTACAGCGGGGGGCAAGAGACCCAGTACTTC.

This clone was picked up one time. The chain recombines TRBV5-6 with TRBJ2-2; 11 bases match TRBD2. Trimming took 3 bases from V and 4 from J; bases not matched to a gene: 8. Germline values: CDR1 SGHDT, CDR2 YYEEEE. The CDR3 totals 17 residues. The CDR3 here is CASSSLGTSGSTGELFF. In DNA form, the CDR3 reads TGTGCCAGCAGCTCCTTAGGGACTAGCGGTTCCACCGGGGAGCTGTTTTTT.

The gene calls are TRBV6-1 and TRBJ1-2; 8 positions agree with TRBD1. V shed 5 bases and J 6 bases; nucleotides not matched to a gene: 5. CDR3 length: 13 amino acids. Germline values: CDR1 MNHNS, CDR2 SASEGT. DNA of the CDR3: TGTGCCAGCAGTCCGGACAGGGCCCATGGCTACACCTTC. Its translation is CASSPDRAHGYTF.

The rearrangement links TRBV28 to TRBJ1-3; no firm D call. CDR3 length: 19 amino acids. V gave up 6 bases and J gave up 0 bases, with 24 bases separating them. Germline CDR1 MDHEN, CDR2 SYDVKM. In nucleotides, the CDR3 is TGTGCCAGCAGCCGCTTTTCCCCGCCTAGTAGAGCCTCTGGAAACACCATATATTTT. It yields the protein CASSRFSPPSRASGNTIYF.

This chain uses TRBV2 with TRBJ1-5; D gene ambiguous. The CDR3 runs 14 residues. Germline V gene sequence: CDR1 SNHLY, CDR2 FYNNEI. V dropped 5 bases and J dropped 0 bases, with 8 bases sitting between them. CDR3 in amino acids: CASSRRNSNQPQHF. The CDR3 DNA is TGTGCCAGCAGTAGGCGGAATAGCAATCAGCCCCAGCATTTT. Based on the CDR3 plus reference TRBV2 and TRBJ1-5, the full variable domain is EPEVTQTPSHQVTQMGQEVILRCVPISNHLYFYWYRQILGQKVEFLVSFYNNEISEKSEIFDDQFSVERPDGSNFTLKIRSTKLEDSAMYFCASSRRNSNQPQHFGDGTRLSIL.

The J gene is TRBJ1-4, the V gene TRBV6-5; TRBD1 matches 9 bases. Germline-derived CDR1 and CDR2 are MNHEY and SVGAGI. The junction had 6 bases not matched to a gene; V was cut back by 2 bases and J by 5 bases. CDR3 length: 16 amino acids. In nucleotides, the CDR3 is TGTGCCAGCAGTTACCATTTGGACAGGGGAAATGAAAAACTGTTTTTT. This codes for CASSYHLDRGNEKLFF.

This clone was counted a single time. This chain uses TRBV4-3 with TRBJ1-5; D is perhaps TRBD1 (6 bases). Germline CDR1 reads LGHNA; CDR2 reads YSLEER. V was clipped by 4 bases and J by 5 bases, with 15 bases between them. CDR3 length: 15 residues. CDR3 sequence (DNA): TGCGCCAGCAGCCCTGAGGGGGGGTTGGATCAGCCCCAGCATTTT. It encodes CASSPEGGLDQPQHF.

This rearrangement joins TRBV5-4 to TRBJ2-4; TRBD1 matches 8 bases. CDR1 and CDR2 from the germline V gene are SGHNT and YYREEE (reference sequence). CDR3 length: 15 amino acids. J gave up 6 bases and V 4 bases, and 9 bases lay outside the gene matches. CDR3 nucleotide sequence: TGTGCCAGCAGCAAGGAAGGGACAGGTATAAACATTCAGTACTTC. It encodes CASSKEGTGINIQYF.

V usage is TRBV10-2 and J usage is TRBJ2-2, with D unresolved. This CDR3 is built from 13 residues. Trimming took 0 bases from V and 12 from J, leaving 11 bases between them. Germline V gene lookup returns CDR1 WSHSY and CDR2 SAAADI. CDR3 in DNA: TGCGCCAGCAGTGAGTCGGCTAGAAGTCAGCTGTTTTTT. Protein sequence: CASSESARSQLFF.

The genes are TRBV1 and TRBJ2-5; the DNA was not used to check the table's D call, TRBD1. TRBV1 is described as a pseudogene. This CDR3 contains 15 residues. CDR3 coding DNA: TGCACCAGCAGCCAAGGGGACAGGGGGCAAGAGACCCAGTACTTC. It specifies CTSSQGDRGQETQYF.

V is TRBV29-1 and J is TRBJ2-1; a weak D match, TRBD1 (6 bases). V gave up 5 bases and J gave up 7 bases, with 9 bases separating them. Per the germline V gene, CDR1 is SQVTM and CDR2 is ANQGSEA. CDR3 length: 11 residues. This chain's CDR3 is CSVRTANEQFF. The DNA for the CDR3 is TGCAGCGTTAGGACAGCTAATGAGCAGTTCTTC.

This clone showed up just a few times. The gene calls are TRBV6-5 and TRBJ2-1, with 8 bases matching TRBD2. Germline lookup yields CDR1 MNHEY and CDR2 SVGAGI. The ends lost 10 bases at V and 12 bases at J; junction bases unmatched: 8. There are 11 residues in the CDR3. The CDR3 loop is CATSGGAVQFF. The CDR3 region has the DNA TGTGCCACCTCGGGGGGGGCGGTGCAGTTCTTC.

V usage is TRBV30 and J usage is TRBJ2-1, with D possibly matching TRBD2 (6 bases). CDR3 length equals 17 residues. V lost 0 bases, J lost 0 bases, and 15 bases lay in between. The V gene's germline CDR1 is GTSNPN and CDR2 SVGIG (reference sequence). The DNA for the CDR3 is TGTGCCTGGAGTGTACGGTTGATAGCGGTCTCCTACAATGAGCAGTTCTTC. Its translation: CAWSVRLIAVSYNEQFF.

The chain recombines TRBV5-5 with TRBJ1-5; D may be TRBD1 (5 bases). This CDR3 contains 15 residues. Germline values: CDR1 SGHKS, CDR2 YYEKEE (reference sequence). With 4 bases removed from V and 0 bases from J, the gap between germline ends came to 11 bases. CDR3 bases: TGTGCCAGCAGCGTCGACAGTTATAGCAATCAGCCCCAGCATTTT. Its protein product is CASSVDSYSNQPQHF.

The chain recombines TRBV19 with TRBJ1-1, with TRBD1 matching over 9 bases. V lost 10 bases and J lost 5; bases outside the gene matches: 8. The CDR3 length is 13 residues. Germline values: CDR1 LNHDA, CDR2 SQIVND (reference sequence). Here the CDR3 reads CATGDRATTEAFF. DNA for the CDR3: TGTGCCACCGGGGACAGGGCCACAACTGAAGCTTTCTTT.

The chain uses TRBV3-1 (or the pseudogene TRBV3-2) and TRBJ2-3, with TRBD2 matching over 10 bases. This CDR3 contains 16 residues. V shed 0 bases and J 1 base; nucleotides not matched to a gene: 1. Per the germline V gene, CDR1 is LGHDT and CDR2 is YNNKEL (reference sequence). CDR3 region: CASSQEGTSGTDTQYF. Written as DNA, the CDR3 is TGTGCCAGCAGCCAAGAGGGGACTAGCGGCACAGATACGCAGTATTTT.

The chain recombines TRBV6-5 with TRBJ2-2, with D maybe TRBD1 (6 bases). This CDR3 contains 13 residues. CDR1 and CDR2 from the germline V gene are MNHEY and SVGAGI. Trimming pared 8 bases from V and 3 bases from J, leaving 10 bases between. The CDR3 sequence is CASPTGYTGELFF. For the CDR3, the DNA is TGTGCCAGCCCGACAGGATACACCGGGGAGCTGTTTTTT.

This chain uses TRBV6-5 with TRBJ1-1; possibly TRBD1 for D (6 bases). Germline V gene lookup returns CDR1 MNHEY and CDR2 SVGAGI. Deletions cut 7 bases from V and 8 bases from J, with 14 bases between. The CDR3 totals 12 residues. CDR3 coding DNA: TGTGCCAGCAACCTACCAGGGACAGAAGCTTTCTTT. It encodes CASNLPGTEAFF.

This rearrangement joins TRBV5-6 to TRBJ1-6, with D hard to call. CDR3 length: 15 amino acids. The V and J ends lost 3 bases and 5 bases respectively, with 12 bases between them. Looked up from germline, CDR1 is SGHDT and CDR2 is YYEEEE. The CDR3: CASSSPGRDNSPLHF. The CDR3 nucleotides are TGTGCCAGCAGCTCCCCGGGAAGGGATAATTCACCCCTCCACTTT.

This chain uses TRBV7-2 with TRBJ1-1, with TRBD1 matching 7 bases. Germline V gives CDR1 SGHTA, CDR2 FQGNSA. The CDR3 length is 14 residues. The V segment lost 4 bases and the J segment 2 bases; nucleotides outside the gene matches: 4. In DNA, the CDR3 is TGTGCCAGCAGCTCGTACAGGGGAAACACTGAAGCTTTCTTT. This translates into CASSSYRGNTEAFF.

The chain couples TRBV5-1 to TRBJ1-1; D not resolved. The CDR3 length is 12 residues. Germline assignment: CDR1 SGHRS and CDR2 YFSETQ. V gave up 4 bases and J gave up 5 bases, with 9 bases separating them. CDR3 region: CASSVRGTEAFF. CDR3 bases: TGCGCCAGCAGCGTGCGGGGAACTGAAGCTTTCTTT.

In DNA, the CDR3 is TGTGCCAGCTCAGCCGGGACAGGGGGCACTGAAGCTTTCTTT. Translated: CASSAGTGGTEAFF. V and J are TRBV18 and TRBJ1-1, with TRBD1 matching 11 bases. Germline V gives CDR1 KGHSH, CDR2 LQKENI. V gave up 5 bases and J gave up 4 bases; unmatched junction bases: 3. This CDR3 comprises 14 residues. Combining the CDR3 with reference TRBV18 and TRBJ1-1 gives the whole variable domain NAGVMQNPRHLVRRRGQEARLRCSPMKGHSHVYWYRQLPEEGLKFMVYLQKENIIDESGMPKERFSAEFPKEGPSILRIQQVVRGDSAAYFCASSAGTGGTEAFFGQGTRLTVV.

The genes are TRBV19 and TRBJ1-5; 7 bases align to TRBD1. Germline V gene data show CDR1 as LNHDA and CDR2 as SQIVND (reference sequence). The length of the CDR3 is 14 residues. V was clipped by 6 bases and J by 0 bases; unmatched bases: 2. The CDR3 nucleotides read TGTGCCAGTAGACAGGGGAATAGCAATCAGCCCCAGCATTTT. This encodes CASRQGNSNQPQHF. Combining the CDR3 with reference TRBV19 and TRBJ1-5 gives the whole variable domain DGGITQSPKYLFRKEGQNVTLSCEQNLNHDAMYWYRQDPGQGLRLIYYSQIVNDFQKGDIAEGYSVSREKKESFPLTVTSAQKNPTAFYLCASRQGNSNQPQHFGDGTRLSIL.

This chain links TRBV28 with TRBJ1-2; 9 nucleotides agree with TRBD1. This CDR3 is 12 amino acids long. J was trimmed by 12 bases and V by 2 bases; bases with no gene match: 4. Germline CDR1 reads MDHEN; CDR2 reads SYDVKM. Here the CDR3 DNA reads TGTGCCAGCAGTTTAAACAGGGGGCGGGACACCTTC. Its translation is CASSLNRGRDTF.

The chain uses TRBV27 and TRBJ1-6; no definite D call. The CDR3 has 15 residues. Between the trimmed V and J ends, which lost 3 bases and 5 bases, there was a span of 11 bases. Germline CDR1 is MNHEY and CDR2 is SMNVEV (reference sequence). The CDR3 sequence is CASSFAGLNNSPLHF. The CDR3 bases are TGTGCCAGCAGTTTCGCAGGACTCAATAATTCACCCCTCCACTTT.